This T cell receptor beta chain is drawn from a study of CD8+CD57+ T cells in acquired aplastic anemia. TCR beta VDJ and CDR3 were profiled, and genomic DNA was the template. Via MiXCR, TCRdb re-called the reads, giving one row per CDR3 protein. Of approximately 300,000 distinct CDR3 sequences listed, 45% to 65% are singletons. In patients chosen for sequencing, flow cytometry had shown CD8+CD57+ cell expansion. No therapy was given to patients before blood sampling. CDR1 and CDR2 (germline): SNHLY, FYNNEI. Trimming removed 2 bases at V and 6 bases at J, with 11 bases between. The CDR3 is made up of 14 amino acids. Study-wide results and limits: Roughly 30 CD8+ CDR3 sequences occurred in both the patients and the controls.

As regards this clonotype: Its antigen is currently unknown.

The TCR sequence derives from a human donor with aplastic anemia. The chain couples TRBV2 to TRBJ2-1; unclear D gene. The sequenced sample consisted of sorted CD4+, CD8+, or CD8+CD57+ T cells (not recorded which) from PBMCs. CDR3 coding DNA: TGTGCCAGCAGTGAATTGGCAGGCCTCAATGAGCAGTTCTTC. This sequence encodes CASSELAGLNEQFF.